Below, 17 T cell receptor beta chains from the same sample are listed, as sequenced in a study of T-cell memory formation after mild COVID-19. TCRdb processed the 5' RACE reads anew with MiXCR; each CDR3 protein has one entry. The data contain 450,000 or so distinct CDR3 sequences, 25% of them singletons. Sample: PBMCs or a T cell subset sorted from them (not recorded which). The receptors come from an adult woman who had mild COVID-19 (a few samples of this study predate the infection). Cell type and time point are not known.

This clonotype was detected only once. The chain couples TRBV30 to TRBJ2-3, with D possibly matching TRBD2 (6 bases). The CDR3 contains 13 residues. In germline, CDR1 is GTSNPN, CDR2 SVGIG (reference sequence). V lost 4 bases to trimming and J lost 5 bases, with 13 bases between them. The CDR3 DNA reads TGTGCCTGGACTTGGGGTAGCGGAGATACGCAGTATTTT. Protein: CAWTWGSGDTQYF. Full variable domain (rest looked up from reference TRBV30 and TRBJ2-3): SQTIHQWPATLVQPVGSPLSLECTVEGTSNPNLYWYRQAAGRGLQLLFYSVGIGQISSEVPQNLSASRPQDRQFILSSKKLLLSDSGFYLCAWTWGSGDTQYFGPGTRLTVL.

This rearrangement joins TRBV7-3 to TRBJ2-3; D possibly corresponds to TRBD2 (6 bases). Germline V gives CDR1 SGHTA, CDR2 FQGTGA. The CDR3 has 14 residues. The V end lost 5 bases, the J end lost 3 bases, and 12 bases lay between the germline ends. The CDR3 here is CASSVGTHTDTQYF. The DNA of the CDR3 is TGTGCCAGCAGCGTCGGGACTCATACAGATACGCAGTATTTT.

The chain recombines TRBV11-2 with TRBJ2-5, with D possibly matching TRBD2 (7 bases). The V end was cut by 5 bases, the J end by 4 bases, with 14 bases between. CDR1 and CDR2 (germline): SGHAT, FQNNGV. The CDR3 runs to 14 residues. CDR3 in DNA: TGTGCCAGCAGCCTTCCGGGGGGCGCAGAGACCCAGTACTTC. Translation gives CASSLPGGAETQYF.

The rearrangement joins TRBV7-6 to TRBJ2-3; 9 nucleotides agree with TRBD1. From germline, CDR1 is SGHVS and CDR2 FNYEAQ. The CDR3 sequence is 15 residues long. V lost 6 bases and J lost 4; bases outside the gene matches: 8. CDR3 nucleotides: TGTGCCAGCAGTCGTACAGGGGGCTCGGCAGATACGCAGTATTTT. Amino acids: CASSRTGGSADTQYF.

This clonotype was picked up a small number of times. This rearrangement joins TRBV7-9 to TRBJ2-5, with D perhaps TRBD1 or TRBD2 (5 bases each). Between the trimmed V and J ends, which lost 2 bases and 5 bases, there was a span of 12 bases. The CDR3 loop spans 14 amino acids. In germline, CDR1 is SEHNR, CDR2 FQNEAQ (reference sequence). The CDR3 is CASSLWDPRETQYF. CDR3 nucleotides: TGTGCCAGCAGCTTATGGGACCCCAGGGAGACCCAGTACTTC. The full variable domain, rest sourced from reference TRBV7-9 and TRBJ2-5, is DTGVSQNPRHKITKRGQNVTFRCDPISEHNRLYWYRQTLGQGPEFLTYFQNEAQLEKSRLLSDRFSAERPKGSFSTLEIQRTEQGDSAMYLCASSLWDPRETQYFGPGTRLLVL.

This clonotype has just a few counts. An end of the junction differs from the germline gene, which may be a read error. The gene calls are TRBV7-7 and TRBJ1-5, with D hard to call. CDR1 SSHAT and CDR2 FNYEAQ come from the germline V gene (reference sequence). This CDR3 is built from 10 residues. The CDR3 coding sequence is TGTGCTAGCAGCCTCCTGTCCCAGCATTTT. It yields the protein CASSLLSQHF.

The CDR3 DNA follows: TGCAGTGCTAGGGACAGGGCTGGAAACACCATATATTTT. It is translated as CSARDRAGNTIYF. The chain carries TRBV20-1 and TRBJ1-3, with 8 nucleotides matching TRBD1. This CDR3 contains 13 residues. Germline loops: CDR1 DFQATT, CDR2 SNEGSKA (reference sequence). V gave up 3 bases and J gave up 2 bases; unmatched junction bases: 0.

This clonotype was detected only a few times. The chain carries TRBV12-3 or TRBV12-4 and TRBJ2-1, with 9 bases matching TRBD1. Trimming removed 8 bases from V and 7 bases from J; junction bases left unmatched: 3. This CDR3 is 12 amino acids long. Here the CDR3 DNA reads TGTGCCAGCGCCGACAGGGGGAATGAGCAGTTCTTC. It codes for CASADRGNEQFF.

This clonotype was observed a handful of times. The genes are TRBV5-1 and TRBJ2-1; the D gene is possibly TRBD2 (6 bases). The ends were cut back, 0 bases at V and 6 bases at J, with 25 bases in the middle. The CDR3 spans 19 residues. Germline values: CDR1 SGHRS, CDR2 YFSETQ. The CDR3 DNA reads TGCGCCAGCAGCTTGGAGCCTCCGAGGCCGGGGAGGCGAAGCAATGAGCAGTTCTTC. This gives the protein CASSLEPPRPGRRSNEQFF. The variable domain in full, completed from reference TRBV5-1 and TRBJ2-1, reads KAGVTQTPRYLIKTRGQQVTLSCSPISGHRSVSWYQQTPGQGLQFLFEYFSETQRNKGNFPGRFSGRQFSNSRSEMNVSTLELGDSALYLCASSLEPPRPGRRSNEQFFGPGTRLTVL.

The chain links TRBV4-2 to TRBJ2-3; D uncertain. V was shortened by 1 base and J by 11 bases, with 10 bases between the two germline ends. The CDR3 covers 12 residues. Germline CDR1 and CDR2: LGHNA and YNFKEQ. The CDR3 reads CASSQGTSWQYF. Written as DNA, the CDR3 is TGTGCCAGCAGCCAAGGCACCTCGTGGCAGTATTTT.

This clonotype turned up a few times. The chain has TRBV20-1 and TRBJ1-2; tentatively, D is TRBD1 (5 bases). CDR1 and CDR2 from the germline V gene are DFQATT and SNEGSKA (reference sequence). Trimming cost V 4 bases and J 6 bases, with 12 bases left between them. CDR3 length: 12 residues. The CDR3 here is CSATVGGNGYTF. The DNA of the CDR3 is TGCAGTGCTACGGTCGGGGGTAATGGCTACACCTTC.

CDR3 in amino acids: CSARDTPGQDEKLFF. CDR3 in DNA: TGCAGTGCTAGAGATACACCCGGACAGGACGAAAAACTGTTTTTT. The chain combines TRBV20-1 with TRBJ1-4, with 7 bases lining up with TRBD1. Trimming took 0 bases from V and 8 from J; bases not matched to a gene: 9. This CDR3 has 15 amino acids. Germline CDR1 DFQATT, CDR2 SNEGSKA (reference sequence).

This rearrangement joins TRBV6-2 or TRBV6-3 to TRBJ1-1; TRBD1 is a possible D gene (5 bases). The germline V gene encodes CDR1 MNHEY and CDR2 SVGEGT. CDR3 size: 12 residues. V gave up 7 bases and J gave up 4 bases, with 10 bases separating them. CDR3 sequence: CASTRGITEAFF. CDR3 nucleotides: TGTGCCAGCACTCGGGGGATCACTGAAGCTTTCTTT.

This clonotype was seen a handful of times. The chain joins TRBV9 to TRBJ2-7; D might be TRBD1 (6 bases). This CDR3 has 14 amino acids. V lost 2 bases and J 1 base, leaving 10 bases between the germline ends. Germline V gives CDR1 SGDLS, CDR2 YYNGEE. CDR3 sequence reads: CASSVGRGSYEQYF. CDR3 nucleotide sequence: TGTGCCAGCAGCGTGGGCAGGGGTTCCTACGAGCAGTACTTC.

The chain joins TRBV10-3 to TRBJ2-7; the D is unclear. Trimming left V 6 bases short and J 2 bases short, with 11 bases between. The CDR3 is 13 residues long. Looked up from germline, CDR1 is ENHRY and CDR2 is SYGVKD. The CDR3 is CAIRTSATYEQYF. The CDR3, as DNA: TGTGCCATCAGAACCTCGGCGACCTACGAGCAGTACTTC.

The chain combines TRBV9 with TRBJ1-2, with 11 bases matching TRBD1. This CDR3 is built from 13 residues. Germline-derived CDR1 and CDR2 are SGDLS and YYNGEE. V lost 4 bases to trimming and J lost 6 bases; unmatched junction nucleotides: 2. The CDR3 sequence is CASSPGQGDGYTF. CDR3 bases: TGTGCCAGCAGCCCGGGACAGGGGGATGGCTACACCTTC.

J is TRBJ1-1 and V is TRBV5-6; D unclear. CDR3 length equals 13 residues. Germline values: CDR1 SGHDT, CDR2 YYEEEE. Trimming left V 1 base short and J 8 bases short, with 12 bases between. CDR3 sequence: CASSLSTSSEAFF. The CDR3 DNA follows: TGTGCCAGCAGCTTGTCTACGAGTAGCGAAGCTTTCTTT.